This TCR beta chain was captured in a study of T cells in narcolepsy. Germline assignment: CDR1 SQVTM and CDR2 ANQGSEA. The CDR3 is 11 residues long. Trimming left V 2 bases short and J 4 bases short, with 3 bases between. Sequencing was performed with immunoSEQ multiplex PCR; in TCRdb, only in-frame clones are kept and a portion is missing. The sample has some 30,000 clones, around 87% seen once. This TCR derives from a human donor in good health. The sample comprised memory (CD45RA-) CD4+ T cells from blood. V gene TRBV29-1 combines with J gene TRBJ2-1; D unclear. The CDR3 is CSVESYNEQFF. The CDR3 DNA is TGCAGCGTTGAATCGTACAATGAGCAGTTCTTC.